One sample yielded the 27 T cell receptor beta chains listed below, sequenced in a study of CD8+ T cells in alopecia areata. Once RNA had been extracted, it was reverse transcribed into cDNA to act as the sequencing template. Profiled with immunoSEQ multiplex PCR; TCRdb holds only in-frame clones, not every one. This table holds 150,000 or so clones, more than 75% found once. The input for sequencing was CD8+ T cells sorted from blood, taken at week 0. The receptors shown here come from a human donor with alopecia areata.

The chain joins TRBV19 to TRBJ1-2; D is ambiguous. The V gene lost 0 bases and the J gene lost 2 bases, with 10 bases spanning the gap. Per the germline V gene, CDR1 is LNHDA and CDR2 is SQIVND (reference sequence). This CDR3 has 15 amino acids. CDR3 loop: CASSIDDGTNYGYTF. The DNA of the CDR3 is TGTGCCAGTAGTATAGATGACGGAACGAACTATGGCTACACCTTC.

This chain links TRBV13 with TRBJ1-5; the D gene is possibly TRBD1 (5 bases). Trimming removed 0 bases at V and 3 bases at J, with 9 bases between. The V gene's germline CDR1 is PRHDT and CDR2 FYEKMQ (reference sequence). This CDR3 has 15 residues. CDR3: CASSLGLGLNQPQHF. In DNA form, the CDR3 reads TGTGCCAGCAGCTTAGGTCTGGGACTCAATCAGCCCCAGCATTTT.

The chain employs TRBV27 and TRBJ2-5, with 13 bases that match TRBD2. The trim removed 5 bases at V and 1 base at J, leaving 1 base unmatched. The germline V gene encodes CDR1 MNHEY and CDR2 SMNVEV (reference sequence). The CDR3 consists of 15 residues. CDR3 coding DNA: TGTGCCAGCAGTCGGACTAGCGGGGGCCAAGAGACCCAGTACTTC. Protein product: CASSRTSGGQETQYF.

The chain joins TRBV6-6 to TRBJ2-7; TRBD2 aligns across 11 bases. CDR1 and CDR2 from the germline V gene are MNHNY and SVGAGI (reference sequence). The CDR3 is 15 residues long. Unmatched junction bases numbered 11, after V lost 7 bases and J lost 6 bases. The CDR3 DNA is TGTGCCAGCACCCCCGGGCTAGCGGGAGGAGGCGAGCAGTACTTC. It is translated as CASTPGLAGGGEQYF.

The chain couples TRBV9 to TRBJ2-2, with 7 bases fitting TRBD2. The CDR3 is 19 residues long. Germline V lookup: CDR1 SGDLS, CDR2 YYNGEE. The V and J ends lost 2 bases and 2 bases, in that order; junction bases with no gene match: 15. Written as DNA, the CDR3 is TGTGCCAGCAGCGTGACTAGTCGCGGGAGTCCGCTAAACACCGGGGAGCTGTTTTTT. Amino acid sequence: CASSVTSRGSPLNTGELFF.

The V gene is TRBV7-9, the J gene TRBJ1-4; 9 nucleotides align to TRBD1. V was pared by 5 bases and J by 2 bases, with 3 bases of the junction left unmatched. CDR1 and CDR2 from the germline V gene are SEHNR and FQNEAQ (reference sequence). This CDR3 has 15 residues. In nucleotides, the CDR3 is TGTGCCAGCAGCCACGGACAGGGGACTAATGAAAAACTGTTTTTT. Amino acid sequence: CASSHGQGTNEKLFF.

This clone was recorded only once. The chain uses TRBV2 and TRBJ2-3; 7 positions match TRBD2. The CDR3 is 16 residues long. Germline V gene data show CDR1 as SNHLY and CDR2 as FYNNEI. J lost 4 bases, V lost 6 bases, and 13 bases had no gene match. The CDR3 sequence is CASRYGTTYVADTQYF. Written as DNA, the CDR3 is TGTGCCAGCAGGTACGGGACTACCTACGTCGCAGATACGCAGTATTTT.

The rearrangement links TRBV7-9 to TRBJ1-2; D might be TRBD1 (5 bases). Germline loops: CDR1 SEHNR, CDR2 FQNEAQ (reference sequence). This CDR3 contains 16 residues. The germline V and J ends were trimmed by 1 base and 4 bases, with 16 bases remaining between them. CDR3 amino acids: CASSLGASAGPYGYTF. The CDR3 coding sequence is TGTGCCAGCAGCTTAGGAGCGAGTGCAGGGCCCTATGGCTACACCTTC. Full variable domain (outside the CDR3, taken from reference TRBV7-9 and TRBJ1-2): DTGVSQNPRHKITKRGQNVTFRCDPISEHNRLYWYRQTLGQGPEFLTYFQNEAQLEKSRLLSDRFSAERPKGSFSTLEIQRTEQGDSAMYLCASSLGASAGPYGYTFGSGTRLTVV.

The chain couples TRBV5-1 to TRBJ2-3, with D hard to call. Trimming took off 5 bases at V and 2 bases at J, with 15 bases between the two ends. The CDR3 spans 15 residues. The germline gives CDR1 SGHRS, CDR2 YFSETQ. This chain's CDR3 is CASRGNSHNTDTQYF. The CDR3 nucleotides are TGCGCCAGCAGAGGTAATTCCCACAACACAGATACGCAGTATTTT. Looking up the rest from reference TRBV5-1 and TRBJ2-3 gives the full variable domain: KAGVTQTPRYLIKTRGQQVTLSCSPISGHRSVSWYQQTPGQGLQFLFEYFSETQRNKGNFPGRFSGRQFSNSRSEMNVSTLELGDSALYLCASRGNSHNTDTQYFGPGTRLTVL.

The table lists this clone with a count of one. The chain has TRBV4-1 and TRBJ1-2; 10 positions match TRBD1. There are 14 residues in the CDR3. With V trimmed by 2 bases and J by 5 bases, 2 bases remained unmatched. Germline CDR1 is MGHRA and CDR2 is YSYEKL. The CDR3 is CASSQRDRGYGYTF. CDR3 nucleotide sequence: TGCGCCAGCAGCCAACGGGACAGGGGTTATGGCTACACCTTC.

The genes are TRBV5-1 and TRBJ2-1; maybe TRBD2 (5 bases). This CDR3 has 14 residues. The germline CDR1 and CDR2 sequences are SGHRS and YFSETQ. V was pared by 0 bases and J by 10 bases, with 14 bases between. The CDR3 nucleotides are TGCGCCAGCAGCTTGGAAGCAGACTACATCGAGCAGTTCTTC. It is translated as CASSLEADYIEQFF.

J is TRBJ2-7 and V is TRBV5-1; a possible D gene is TRBD1 (6 bases). The CDR3 is made up of 13 amino acids. CDR1 SGHRS and CDR2 YFSETQ come from the germline V gene. The V and J ends lost 4 bases and 3 bases respectively, with 11 bases between them. The chain's CDR3 is CASSERTVYEQYF. As DNA, the CDR3 is TGCGCCAGCAGCGAACGGACAGTCTACGAGCAGTACTTC.

This chain links TRBV5-1 with TRBJ2-3, with TRBD1 as a possible D gene (6 bases). This CDR3 region has 16 residues. Germline V gene data show CDR1 as SGHRS and CDR2 as YFSETQ. Trimming cost V 4 bases and J 2 bases, with 17 bases left between them. The CDR3 DNA is TGCGCCAGCAGCCCCGATAGGACAGAAAACACAGATACGCAGTATTTT. Amino acid sequence: CASSPDRTENTDTQYF.

The V gene is TRBV27, the J gene TRBJ2-7; D is unclear. This CDR3 region has 13 residues. Germline-derived CDR1 and CDR2 are MNHEY and SMNVEV (reference sequence). Trimming pared 2 bases from V and 3 bases from J, leaving 8 bases between. The CDR3, as DNA: TGTGCCAGCAGTTTACGGGCTAACTACGAGCAGTACTTC. Translating gives CASSLRANYEQYF.

The chain combines TRBV27 with TRBJ2-7, with a weak D call TRBD1 (5 bases). The CDR3 sequence is 13 residues long. The V and J ends lost 5 bases and 6 bases respectively, with 14 bases between them. Germline CDR1 reads MNHEY; CDR2 reads SMNVEV (reference sequence). The CDR3 sequence is CASSPGRGSEQYF. In nucleotides, the CDR3 is TGTGCCAGCAGTCCCGGAAGGGGTTCCGAGCAGTACTTC.

Concerning this clone itself: This CDR3 is also generated by other DNA sequences in the sample. CDR3 region: CASSPTGYEQYF. CDR3 coding DNA: TGTGCCAGCAGCCCAACCGGTTACGAGCAGTACTTC. The rearrangement links TRBV9 to TRBJ2-7; D not certain. CDR1 SGDLS and CDR2 YYNGEE come from the germline V gene. The CDR3 extends over 12 amino acids. Deletions cut 4 bases from V and 4 bases from J, with 9 bases between.

This chain uses TRBV5-1 with TRBJ2-7; D might be TRBD1 (6 bases). CDR3 length: 13 amino acids. CDR1 and CDR2 (germline): SGHRS, YFSETQ. V was trimmed by 0 bases and J by 5 bases, leaving 9 bases between them. CDR3 sequence (DNA): TGCGCCAGCAGCTTGGTGGCAGGGGACGAGCAGTACTTC. Its translation is CASSLVAGDEQYF.

The gene calls are TRBV4-1 and TRBJ2-7; possibly TRBD2 for D (6 bases). This CDR3 has 15 amino acids. CDR1 and CDR2 (germline): MGHRA, YSYEKL. V lost 0 bases and J lost 5, with 14 bases in between. The chain's CDR3 is CASSQDHGSRNEQYF. As DNA, the CDR3 is TGCGCCAGCAGCCAAGATCACGGGAGTAGAAACGAGCAGTACTTC.

The CDR3 DNA follows: TGTGCCAGCAGCCGCTTAACTCCGTTTCCGGGACCTAGGGAGACCCAGTACTTC. As protein: CASSRLTPFPGPRETQYF. The chain recombines TRBV28 with TRBJ2-5, with D perhaps TRBD1 or TRBD2 (5 bases each). V lost 6 bases and J 5 bases, leaving 28 bases between the germline ends. Germline V gives CDR1 MDHEN, CDR2 SYDVKM. The CDR3 length is 18 residues. Full variable domain (rest looked up from reference TRBV28 and TRBJ2-5): DVKVTQSSRYLVKRTGEKVFLECVQDMDHENMFWYRQDPGLGLRLIYFSYDVKMKEKGDIPEGYSVSREKKERFSLILESASTNQTSMYLCASSRLTPFPGPRETQYFGPGTRLLVL.

This rearrangement joins TRBV7-3 to TRBJ2-2, with D possibly TRBD2 on 7 matching bases. Looked up from germline, CDR1 is SGHTA and CDR2 is FQGTGA. The ends were cut back, 4 bases at V and 6 bases at J, with 24 bases in the middle. CDR3 length: 18 residues. In nucleotides, the CDR3 is TGTGCCAGCAGCTCAGATCCCGGAACAGGGACTATCGCCGGGGAGCTGTTTTTT. Its protein is CASSSDPGTGTIAGELFF. The entire variable domain, with the rest obtained from reference TRBV7-3 and TRBJ2-2, is as follows: GAGVSQTPSNKVTEKGKYVELRCDPISGHTALYWYRQSLGQGPEFLIYFQGTGAADDSGLPNDRFFAVRPEGSVSTLKIQRTERGDSAVYLCASSSDPGTGTIAGELFFGEGSRLTVL.

The table lists this clone with a few counts. The rearrangement links TRBV7-6 to TRBJ1-5; 11 nucleotides match TRBD1. The CDR3 has 16 amino acids. Germline assignment: CDR1 SGHVS and CDR2 FNYEAQ. V lost 1 base and J lost 6; bases outside the gene matches: 5. As DNA, the CDR3 is TGTGCCAGCAGCTTAGGGGAGGACAGGGGGCTTCAGCCCCAGCATTTT. This encodes CASSLGEDRGLQPQHF.

This sequence joins TRBV30 and TRBJ2-5, with a possible D match to TRBD1 (6 bases). The J call is doubtful: the DNA matches TRBJ2-7 better. The CDR3 is 15 residues long. CDR1 is GTSNPN and CDR2 is SVGIG in the germline V gene (reference sequence). The CDR3 DNA is TGTGCCTGGGTTACAGCAGGGGAAGCCCTCTCCGAGCAGTACTTC. Its protein is CAWVTAGEALSEQYF.

This chain uses TRBV5-4 with TRBJ2-1; TRBD1 agrees at 7 bases. Looked up from germline, CDR1 is SGHNT and CDR2 is YYREEE (reference sequence). V gave up 4 bases and J gave up 0 bases; unmatched junction bases: 10. The length of the CDR3 is 17 residues. The CDR3 spells CASSPQGDRSSYNEQFF. CDR3 DNA sequence: TGTGCCAGCAGCCCCCAGGGGGACCGGAGCTCCTACAATGAGCAGTTCTTC. Together with reference TRBV5-4 and TRBJ2-1, the CDR3 gives the full variable domain: ETGVTQSPTHLIKTRGQQVTLRCSSQSGHNTVSWYQQALGQGPQFIFQYYREEENGRGNFPPRFSGLQFPNYSSELNVNALELDDSALYLCASSPQGDRSSYNEQFFGPGTRLTVL.

This chain links TRBV5-4 with TRBJ2-7, with 10 nucleotides matching TRBD1. The CDR3 has 15 residues. CDR1 SGHNT and CDR2 YYREEE come from the germline V gene (reference sequence). Losses at the gene ends were 0 bases for V and 6 bases for J; bases not matched to a gene: 6. In DNA, the CDR3 is TGTGCCAGCAGCTTGGGACAGGGGGCGGCCTTCGAGCAGTACTTC. Amino acids: CASSLGQGAAFEQYF.

V and J are TRBV27 and TRBJ2-1; 10 bases map to TRBD2. V dropped 5 bases and J dropped 8; count of bases not matched to a gene: 9. There are 15 residues in the CDR3. CDR1 is MNHEY, CDR2 SMNVEV, per germline (reference sequence). CDR3 sequence reads: CASSPILAGLYEQFF. CDR3 DNA: TGTGCCAGCAGTCCGATACTAGCGGGGTTATATGAGCAGTTCTTC.

V usage is TRBV6-6 and J usage is TRBJ1-2, with D maybe TRBD1 (5 bases). The length of the CDR3 is 13 residues. Germline V gives CDR1 MNHNY, CDR2 SVGAGI (reference sequence). V gave up 6 bases and J gave up 1 base, with 9 bases separating them. As DNA, the CDR3 is TGTGCCAGCAGCCCCGGGGGTAACTATGGCTACACCTTC. Protein product: CASSPGGNYGYTF.

The V and J genes are TRBV4-1 and TRBJ2-7; the D is unclear. This CDR3 is built from 15 residues. Germline CDR1 and CDR2: MGHRA and YSYEKL. V lost 1 base and J 2 bases, leaving 12 bases between the germline ends. This chain's CDR3 is CASSQASGLAYEQYF. The CDR3 DNA follows: TGCGCCAGCAGCCAAGCGTCTGGGCTTGCCTACGAGCAGTACTTC.